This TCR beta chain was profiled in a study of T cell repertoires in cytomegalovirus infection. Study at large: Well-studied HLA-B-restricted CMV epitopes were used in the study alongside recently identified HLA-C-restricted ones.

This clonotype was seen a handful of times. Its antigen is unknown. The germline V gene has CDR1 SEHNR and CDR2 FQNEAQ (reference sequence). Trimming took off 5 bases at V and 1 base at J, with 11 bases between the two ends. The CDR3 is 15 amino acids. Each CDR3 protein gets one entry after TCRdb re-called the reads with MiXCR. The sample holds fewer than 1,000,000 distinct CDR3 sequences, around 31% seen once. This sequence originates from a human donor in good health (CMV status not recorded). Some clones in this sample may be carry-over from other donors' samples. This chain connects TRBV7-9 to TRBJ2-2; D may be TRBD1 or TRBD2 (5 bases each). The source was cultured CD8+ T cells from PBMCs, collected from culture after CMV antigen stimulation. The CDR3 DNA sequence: TGTGCCAGCAGCCCCGAGGGGTGGAACACCGGGGAGCTGTTTTTT. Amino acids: CASSPEGWNTGELFF.